This T cell receptor beta chain was sequenced in a study of vaccination effects on CD4 cells after COVID-19. Across the whole study: Sequencing was preceded by expansion of antigen-specific CD4+ T cells with viral peptide pools in the ViraFEST assay. Early and late post-vaccination sampling was undertaken in a cohort of a few convalescent patients. General study findings and limits: Infection- and vaccine-induced clones contracted markedly late after vaccination.

Assay used: immunoSEQ multiplex PCR; TCRdb lists only in-frame clones, some missing. The repertoire includes about 34,000 clones, roughly 80% of them detected once, and about 6.1% sits in the top ten. This CDR3 contains 17 residues. In germline, CDR1 is LGHDT, CDR2 YNNKEL (reference sequence). V gave up 2 bases and J gave up 4 bases; unmatched junction bases: 5. Isolation of CD4+ T cells took place after 10 days of culture. This person caught SARS-CoV-2 sometime from March to December 2020, and PCR testing confirmed the infection. Either the BNT162b2 or mRNA-1273 vaccine was given to participants in two doses. The table lists this clone with a count of one. Its antigen is as yet unknown.

Here the sequenced sample was CD4+ T cells from PBMCs cultured without peptide, taken after COVID-19 vaccination. The TCR was taken from a human donor who had a prior SARS-CoV-2 infection. V and J are TRBV3-1 (or the pseudogene TRBV3-2) and TRBJ2-5; TRBD2 aligns across 15 bases. The CDR3 DNA is TGTGCCAGCAGCCAAACTAGGACTAGCGGGGGGGCAGAGACCCAGTACTTC. This codes for CASSQTRTSGGAETQYF.